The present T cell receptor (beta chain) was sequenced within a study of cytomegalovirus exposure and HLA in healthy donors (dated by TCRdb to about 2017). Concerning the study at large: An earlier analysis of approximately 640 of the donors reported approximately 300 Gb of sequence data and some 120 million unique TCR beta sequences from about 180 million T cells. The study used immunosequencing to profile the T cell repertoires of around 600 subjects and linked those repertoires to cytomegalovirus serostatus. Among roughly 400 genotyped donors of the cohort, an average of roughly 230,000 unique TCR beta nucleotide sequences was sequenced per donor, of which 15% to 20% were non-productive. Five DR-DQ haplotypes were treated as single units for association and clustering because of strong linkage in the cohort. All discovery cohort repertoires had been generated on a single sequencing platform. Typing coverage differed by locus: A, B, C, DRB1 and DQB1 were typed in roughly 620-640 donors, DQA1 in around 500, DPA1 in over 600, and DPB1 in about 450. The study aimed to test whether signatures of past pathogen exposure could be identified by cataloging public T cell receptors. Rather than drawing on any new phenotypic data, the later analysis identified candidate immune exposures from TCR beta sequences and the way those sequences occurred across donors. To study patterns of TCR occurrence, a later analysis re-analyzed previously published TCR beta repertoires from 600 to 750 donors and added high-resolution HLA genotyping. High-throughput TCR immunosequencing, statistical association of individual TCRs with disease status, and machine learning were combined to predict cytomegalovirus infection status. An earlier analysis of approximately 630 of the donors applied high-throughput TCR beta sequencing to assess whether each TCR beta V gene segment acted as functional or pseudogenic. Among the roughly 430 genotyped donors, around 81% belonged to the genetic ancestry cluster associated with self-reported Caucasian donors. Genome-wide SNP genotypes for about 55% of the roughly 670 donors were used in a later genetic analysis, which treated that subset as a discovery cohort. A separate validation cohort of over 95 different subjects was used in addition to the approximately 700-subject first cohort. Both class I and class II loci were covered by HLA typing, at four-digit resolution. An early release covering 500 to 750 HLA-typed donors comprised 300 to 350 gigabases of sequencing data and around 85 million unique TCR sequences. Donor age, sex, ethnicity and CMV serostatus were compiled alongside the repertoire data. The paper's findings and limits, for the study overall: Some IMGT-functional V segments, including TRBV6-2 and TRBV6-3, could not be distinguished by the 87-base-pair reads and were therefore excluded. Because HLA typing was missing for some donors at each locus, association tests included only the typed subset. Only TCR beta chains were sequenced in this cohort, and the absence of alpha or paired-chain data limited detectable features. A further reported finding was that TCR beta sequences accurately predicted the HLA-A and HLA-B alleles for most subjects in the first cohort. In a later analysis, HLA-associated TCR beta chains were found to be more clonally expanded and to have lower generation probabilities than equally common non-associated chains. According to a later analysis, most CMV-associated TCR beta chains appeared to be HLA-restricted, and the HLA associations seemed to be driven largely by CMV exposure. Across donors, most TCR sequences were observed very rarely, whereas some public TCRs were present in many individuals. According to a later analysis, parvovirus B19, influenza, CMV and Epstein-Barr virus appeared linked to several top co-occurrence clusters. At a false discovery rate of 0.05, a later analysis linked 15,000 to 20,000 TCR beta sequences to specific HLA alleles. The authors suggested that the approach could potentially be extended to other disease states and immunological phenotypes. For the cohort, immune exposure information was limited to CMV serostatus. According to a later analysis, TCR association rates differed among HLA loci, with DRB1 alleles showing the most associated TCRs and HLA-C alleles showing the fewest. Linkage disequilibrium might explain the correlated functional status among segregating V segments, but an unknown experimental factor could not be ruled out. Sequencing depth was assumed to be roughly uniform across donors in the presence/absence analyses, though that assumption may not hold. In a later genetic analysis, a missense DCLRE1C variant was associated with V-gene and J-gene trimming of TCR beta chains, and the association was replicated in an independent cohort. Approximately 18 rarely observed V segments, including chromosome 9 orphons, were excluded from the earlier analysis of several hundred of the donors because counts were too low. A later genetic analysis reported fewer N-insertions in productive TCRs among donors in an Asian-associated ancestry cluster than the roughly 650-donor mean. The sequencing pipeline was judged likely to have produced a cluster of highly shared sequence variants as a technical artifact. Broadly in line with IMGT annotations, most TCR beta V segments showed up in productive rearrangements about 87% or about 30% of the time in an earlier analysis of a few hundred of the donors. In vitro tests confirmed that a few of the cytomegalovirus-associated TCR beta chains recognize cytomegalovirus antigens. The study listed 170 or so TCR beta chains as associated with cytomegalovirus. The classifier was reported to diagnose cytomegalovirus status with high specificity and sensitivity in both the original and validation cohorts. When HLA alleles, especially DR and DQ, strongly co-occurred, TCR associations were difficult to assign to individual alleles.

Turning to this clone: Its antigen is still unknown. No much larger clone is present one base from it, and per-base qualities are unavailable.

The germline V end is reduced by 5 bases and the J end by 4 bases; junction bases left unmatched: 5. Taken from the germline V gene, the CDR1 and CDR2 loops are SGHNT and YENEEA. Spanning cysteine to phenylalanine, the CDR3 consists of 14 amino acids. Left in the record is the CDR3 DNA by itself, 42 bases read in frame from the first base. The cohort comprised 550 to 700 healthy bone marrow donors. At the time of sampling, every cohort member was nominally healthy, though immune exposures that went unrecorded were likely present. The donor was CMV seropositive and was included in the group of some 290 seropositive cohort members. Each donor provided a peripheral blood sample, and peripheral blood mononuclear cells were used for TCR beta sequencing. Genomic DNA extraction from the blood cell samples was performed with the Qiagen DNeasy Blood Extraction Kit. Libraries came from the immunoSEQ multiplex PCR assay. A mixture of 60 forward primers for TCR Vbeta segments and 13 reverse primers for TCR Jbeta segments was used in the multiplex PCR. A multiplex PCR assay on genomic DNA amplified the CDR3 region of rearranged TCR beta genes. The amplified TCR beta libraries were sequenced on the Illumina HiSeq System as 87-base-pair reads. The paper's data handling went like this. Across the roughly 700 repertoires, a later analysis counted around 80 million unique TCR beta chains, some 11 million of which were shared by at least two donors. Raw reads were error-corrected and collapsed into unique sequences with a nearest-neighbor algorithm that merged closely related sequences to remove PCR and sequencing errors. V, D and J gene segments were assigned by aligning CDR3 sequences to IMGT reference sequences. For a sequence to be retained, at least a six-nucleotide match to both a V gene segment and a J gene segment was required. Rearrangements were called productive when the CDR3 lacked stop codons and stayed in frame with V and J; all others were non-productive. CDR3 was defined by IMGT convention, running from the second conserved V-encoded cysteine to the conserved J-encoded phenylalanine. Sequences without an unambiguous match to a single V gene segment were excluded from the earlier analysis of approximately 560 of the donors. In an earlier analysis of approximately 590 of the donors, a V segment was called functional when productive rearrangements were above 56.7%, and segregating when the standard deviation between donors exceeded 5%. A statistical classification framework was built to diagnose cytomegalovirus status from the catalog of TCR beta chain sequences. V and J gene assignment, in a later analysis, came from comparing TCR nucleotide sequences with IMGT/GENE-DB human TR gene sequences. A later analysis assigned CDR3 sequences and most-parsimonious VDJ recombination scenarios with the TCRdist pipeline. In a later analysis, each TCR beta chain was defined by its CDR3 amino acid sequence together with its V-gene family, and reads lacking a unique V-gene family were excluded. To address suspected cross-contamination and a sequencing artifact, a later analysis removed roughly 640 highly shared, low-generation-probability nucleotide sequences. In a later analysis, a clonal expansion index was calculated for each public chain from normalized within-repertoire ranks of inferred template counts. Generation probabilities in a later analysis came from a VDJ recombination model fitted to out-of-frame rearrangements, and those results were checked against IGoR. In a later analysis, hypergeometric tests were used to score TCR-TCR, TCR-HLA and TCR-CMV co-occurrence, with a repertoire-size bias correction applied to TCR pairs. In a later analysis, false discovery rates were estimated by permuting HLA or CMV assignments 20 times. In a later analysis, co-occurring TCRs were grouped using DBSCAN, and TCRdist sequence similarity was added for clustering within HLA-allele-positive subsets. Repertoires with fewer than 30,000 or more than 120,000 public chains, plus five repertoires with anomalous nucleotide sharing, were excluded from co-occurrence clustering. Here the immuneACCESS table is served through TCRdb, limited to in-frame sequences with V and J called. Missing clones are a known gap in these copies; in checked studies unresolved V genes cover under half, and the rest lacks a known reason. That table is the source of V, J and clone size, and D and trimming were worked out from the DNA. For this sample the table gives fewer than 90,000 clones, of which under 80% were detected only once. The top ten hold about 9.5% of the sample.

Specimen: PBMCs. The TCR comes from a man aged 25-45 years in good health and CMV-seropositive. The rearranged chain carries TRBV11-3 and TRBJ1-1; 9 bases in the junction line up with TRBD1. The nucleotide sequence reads TGTGCCAGCAGCCCCGGGACAGGGAGCACTGAAGCTTTCTTT. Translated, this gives CASSPGTGSTEAFF. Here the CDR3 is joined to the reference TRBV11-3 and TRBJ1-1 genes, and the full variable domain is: EAGVVQSPRYKIIEKKQPVAFWCNPISGHNTLYWYLQNLGQGPELLIRYENEEAVDDSQLPKDRFSAERLKGVDSTLKIQPAELGDSAVYLCASSPGTGSTEAFFGQGTRLTVV.